One sample yielded the 29 T cell receptor beta chains listed below, sequenced in a study of shared clonotypes between healthy human individuals. The table came from immunoSEQ multiplex PCR; TCRdb's copy has only in-frame clones and leaves some out. Among about 2 million clones listed, roughly 94% were seen once. The specimen was naive CD4+ T cells sorted from blood. The subset denotes: CD45RA+ positively selected. These receptor sequences come from a man aged 18 to 30 in good health.

J is TRBJ1-5 and V is TRBV18; 8 bases are a match to TRBD1. Per germline, CDR1 KGHSH and CDR2 LQKENI. With 0 bases clipped from V and 0 bases from J, the junction kept 7 bases outside the gene matches. The CDR3 has 18 amino acids. CDR3 coding DNA: TGTGCCAGCTCACCACCCGGGACAGGTCCTTATAGCAATCAGCCCCAGCATTTT. Protein product: CASSPPGTGPYSNQPQHF. Filled out from reference TRBV18 and TRBJ1-5, the complete variable domain reads NAGVMQNPRHLVRRRGQEARLRCSPMKGHSHVYWYRQLPEEGLKFMVYLQKENIIDESGMPKERFSAEFPKEGPSILRIQQVVRGDSAAYFCASSPPGTGPYSNQPQHFGDGTRLSIL.

The chain combines TRBV5-1 with TRBJ2-3; D gene uncertain. CDR1 is SGHRS and CDR2 is YFSETQ in the germline V gene. V lost 4 bases to trimming and J lost 0 bases, with 12 bases between them. The CDR3 length is 15 residues. CDR3 sequence: CASSPTLSSTDTQYF. The CDR3, as DNA: TGCGCCAGCAGCCCAACACTTTCTAGCACAGATACGCAGTATTTT.

This clone was detected once. The chain combines TRBV28 with TRBJ1-3; TRBD1 matches at 10 bases. This CDR3 spans 15 amino acids. The junction had 10 bases not matched to a gene; V was cut back by 8 bases and J by 6 bases. Germline values: CDR1 MDHEN, CDR2 SYDVKM. CDR3 amino acids: CASGSGGTGENTIYF. CDR3 nucleotide sequence: TGTGCCAGCGGATCGGGGGGGACAGGGGAAAACACCATATATTTT.

CDR3 sequence (DNA): TGTGCCAGCAGAGGACAGGGGGACACCTACGAGCAGTACTTC. Translation: CASRGQGDTYEQYF. This chain links TRBV28 with TRBJ2-7, with 10 bases that match TRBD1. V shed 6 bases, J shed 2 bases, and the junction held 4 bases outside the gene matches. CDR1 is MDHEN and CDR2 is SYDVKM in the germline V gene. This CDR3 is 14 amino acids long.

Concerning this clone itself: This sample includes further DNA sequences coding for the same CDR3. V and J are TRBV7-9 and TRBJ1-1; D is undetermined. The CDR3 contains 13 residues. The germline gives CDR1 SEHNR, CDR2 FQNEAQ (reference sequence). V gave up 2 bases and J gave up 1 base, with 5 bases separating them. In nucleotides, the CDR3 is TGTGCCAGCAGCTTACGTGAGAACACTGAAGCTTTCTTT. It specifies CASSLRENTEAFF.

V gene TRBV10-3 combines with J gene TRBJ2-3; perhaps TRBD2 as D (6 bases). Trimming pared 10 bases from V and 4 bases from J, leaving 15 bases between. This CDR3 contains 13 residues. The germline V gene encodes CDR1 ENHRY and CDR2 SYGVKD. The CDR3 sequence: CATNSGVADTQYF. The CDR3 nucleotides are TGTGCCACTAATTCGGGAGTGGCAGATACGCAGTATTTT.

This clone came up once. The CDR3, as DNA: TGTGCCAGCAGTTTGGGCCTCCGGACAGATACGCAGTATTTT. Its translation is CASSLGLRTDTQYF. This chain links TRBV6-5 with TRBJ2-3; D remains ambiguous. V was clipped by 4 bases and J by 3 bases, with 11 bases between them. Germline CDR1 MNHEY, CDR2 SVGAGI. The CDR3 sequence is 14 residues long.

This chain uses TRBV28 with TRBJ1-6, with no clear D. Germline V gene sequence: CDR1 MDHEN, CDR2 SYDVKM. V was cut by 7 bases and J by 0 bases, with 16 bases left in between. The CDR3 loop spans 17 amino acids. CDR3 sequence reads: CASTPGRRSSYNSPLHF. The CDR3 DNA reads TGTGCCAGCACCCCTGGGAGACGTAGCTCCTATAATTCACCCCTCCACTTT.

The chain has TRBV7-3 and TRBJ1-6; D is possibly TRBD1 (6 bases). V lost 8 bases, J lost 6 bases, and 14 bases lay in between. CDR1 is SGHTA and CDR2 is FQGTGA in the germline V gene. The CDR3 is 14 amino acids. CDR3 DNA sequence: TGTGCCAGCCGGGCAGGGGAAGGTAATTCACCCCTCCACTTT. As protein: CASRAGEGNSPLHF.

The V and J genes are TRBV28 and TRBJ2-3, with 7 bases lining up with TRBD2. V shed 10 bases, J shed 2 bases, and the junction held 21 bases outside the gene matches. Germline V CDR1 and CDR2: MDHEN, SYDVKM. The CDR3 consists of 18 residues. CDR3 sequence: CATSRREYGSFDTDTQYF. For the CDR3, the DNA is TGTGCCACCTCCCGGCGGGAGTACGGCTCTTTTGACACAGATACGCAGTATTTT.

The rearrangement joins TRBV29-1 to TRBJ2-3; 8 bases match TRBD2. The germline V gene has CDR1 SQVTM and CDR2 ANQGSEA. The CDR3 loop spans 14 amino acids. J was trimmed by 3 bases and V by 4 bases; bases with no gene match: 6. CDR3 in amino acids: CSVVSSGVTDTQYF. The CDR3 DNA reads as TGCAGCGTTGTGAGTAGCGGGGTGACAGATACGCAGTATTTT.

V gene TRBV18 combines with J gene TRBJ2-3; D ambiguous. This CDR3 has 16 amino acids. Trimming took 1 base from V and 2 from J, leaving 13 bases between them. Germline V gene lookup returns CDR1 KGHSH and CDR2 LQKENI. CDR3 coding DNA: TGTGCCAGCTCACCACGCGTCCCCTCTGACACAGATACGCAGTATTTT. This encodes CASSPRVPSDTDTQYF.

V usage is TRBV7-2 and J usage is TRBJ2-2, with 8 bases identical to TRBD2. The CDR3 contains 19 residues. Germline loops: CDR1 SGHTA, CDR2 FQGNSA. V shed 0 bases and J 4 bases; nucleotides not matched to a gene: 13. This CDR3 reads CASSLARAPGLGGTGELFF. In DNA form, the CDR3 reads TGTGCCAGCAGCTTAGCGCGCGCACCGGGACTAGGGGGCACCGGGGAGCTGTTTTTT.

In the case of this clone: The same CDR3 arises from other DNA sequences in this sample as well. The V and J genes are TRBV10-3 and TRBJ1-1, with 8 bases identical to TRBD1. The CDR3 runs to 13 residues. Losses at the gene ends were 6 bases for V and 4 bases for J; bases not matched to a gene: 4. Germline V CDR1 and CDR2: ENHRY, SYGVKD. The CDR3 DNA is TGTGCCATCAGCCTCGACAGGGGCACTGAAGCTTTCTTT. Protein: CAISLDRGTEAFF.

This rearrangement joins TRBV7-8 to TRBJ1-4; D is perhaps TRBD1 (5 bases). The CDR3 sequence is 14 residues long. V was pared by 5 bases and J by 4 bases, with 11 bases between. Germline loops: CDR1 SGHVS, CDR2 FQNEAQ. The CDR3, as DNA: TGTGCCAGCAGCCTTGGACACATTAATGAAAAACTGTTTTTT. Residues: CASSLGHINEKLFF. Complete variable domain (other parts from reference TRBV7-8 and TRBJ1-4): GAGVSQSPRYKVAKRGQDVALRCDPISGHVSLFWYQQALGQGPEFLTYFQNEAQLDKSGLPSDRFFAERPEGSVSTLKIQRTQQEDSAVYLCASSLGHINEKLFFGSGTQLSVL.

This chain joins TRBV27 and TRBJ1-2, with D unresolved. CDR1 and CDR2 from the germline V gene are MNHEY and SMNVEV (reference sequence). The length of the CDR3 is 13 residues. With 4 bases removed from V and 1 base from J, the gap between germline ends came to 7 bases. The CDR3 region has the DNA TGTGCCAGCAGTTCATCACTTAACTATGGCTACACCTTC. This translates into CASSSSLNYGYTF.

This rearrangement joins TRBV5-1 to TRBJ2-3; 12 bases map to TRBD2. V lost 7 bases to trimming and J lost 0 bases; unmatched junction nucleotides: 3. CDR1 and CDR2 from the germline V gene are SGHRS and YFSETQ. The CDR3 extends over 15 amino acids. CDR3 bases: TGCGCCAGCGGACTAGCGGGGATTAGCACAGATACGCAGTATTTT. It specifies CASGLAGISTDTQYF.

V and J are TRBV6-5 and TRBJ2-5; 7 bases line up with TRBD2. V lost 5 bases to trimming and J lost 1 base; unmatched junction nucleotides: 7. Germline values: CDR1 MNHEY, CDR2 SVGAGI. There are 15 residues in the CDR3. DNA of the CDR3: TGTGCCAGCAGTAATCGAGCGGGAATCCAAGAGACCCAGTACTTC. This gives the protein CASSNRAGIQETQYF.

Regarding this clone: Other nucleotide sequences in the sample specify the same CDR3. The genes are TRBV6-1 and TRBJ2-3; D remains ambiguous. This CDR3 comprises 15 residues. Germline-derived CDR1 and CDR2 are MNHNS and SASEGT. V was cut by 0 bases and J by 2 bases, with 9 bases left in between. The CDR3 coding sequence is TGTGCCAGCAGTGAAGCGTCCAGAAACACAGATACGCAGTATTTT. This translates into CASSEASRNTDTQYF.

The DNA for the CDR3 is TGCGCCAGCAGCTCGGCCCCGGGGGTCGACACTGAAGCTTTCTTT. It is translated as CASSSAPGVDTEAFF. V gene TRBV5-1 combines with J gene TRBJ1-1, with D perhaps TRBD1 (5 bases). CDR1 is SGHRS, CDR2 YFSETQ, per germline. This CDR3 spans 15 amino acids. V gave up 3 bases and J gave up 3 bases, with 15 bases separating them.

This chain links TRBV7-2 with TRBJ2-2, with 7 positions matching TRBD2. J was trimmed by 6 bases and V by 6 bases; bases with no gene match: 16. The CDR3 spans 17 residues. The germline CDR1 and CDR2 sequences are SGHTA and FQGNSA. As DNA, the CDR3 is TGTGCCAGCAGTCTTACCTCATCCGGGAGGAATCCCGGGGAGCTGTTTTTT. Encoded protein: CASSLTSSGRNPGELFF.

The gene calls are TRBV5-8 and TRBJ2-2; 10 positions match TRBD1. This CDR3 has 17 amino acids. Trimming cost V 3 bases and J 0 bases; bases outside gene matches: 5. CDR1 and CDR2 (germline): SGHTS, YDEGEE. CDR3 coding DNA: TGTGCCAGCAGCTGGAGGGGACAGGGGTCGAACACCGGGGAGCTGTTTTTT. Translation gives CASSWRGQGSNTGELFF.

The V gene is TRBV7-9, the J gene TRBJ2-1, with 10 bases fitting TRBD1. Per the germline V gene, CDR1 is SEHNR and CDR2 is FQNEAQ (reference sequence). The CDR3 runs 15 residues. The trim removed 4 bases at V and 1 base at J, leaving 1 base unmatched. CDR3 DNA: TGTGCCAGCAGCTGGACAGGGGGTTCCTACAATGAGCAGTTCTTC. Translated: CASSWTGGSYNEQFF.

This chain joins TRBV28 and TRBJ1-2; 8 bases fit TRBD1. Germline V lookup: CDR1 MDHEN, CDR2 SYDVKM. Trimming cost V 2 bases and J 8 bases; bases outside gene matches: 10. The length of the CDR3 is 15 residues. Here the CDR3 DNA reads TGTGCCAGCAGTTTACCGACAGGGGAGAGTAAGGGCTACACCTTC. Protein product: CASSLPTGESKGYTF.

This chain uses TRBV11-2 with TRBJ1-1; D unclear. Germline-derived CDR1 and CDR2 are SGHAT and FQNNGV. The CDR3 runs to 14 residues. Trimming removed 1 base from V and 0 bases from J, with 6 bases in between. CDR3 nucleotides: TGTGCCAGCAGCTTAGCGACACTGAACACTGAAGCTTTCTTT. Its protein product is CASSLATLNTEAFF.

In its sample, this clone was seen once. The V call is TRBV5-4, the J call TRBJ2-7; D may be TRBD1 (6 bases). V gave up 1 base and J gave up 2 bases, with 13 bases separating them. The CDR3 contains 15 residues. Per the germline V gene, CDR1 is SGHNT and CDR2 is YYREEE (reference sequence). CDR3 sequence: CASSLKGTQPYEQYF. DNA of the CDR3: TGTGCCAGCAGCTTGAAGGGGACACAACCCTACGAGCAGTACTTC.

V gene TRBV6-1 combines with J gene TRBJ2-7; possibly TRBD1 for D (6 bases). V was trimmed by 7 bases and J by 1 base, leaving 17 bases between them. CDR1 is MNHNS, CDR2 SASEGT, per germline. The CDR3 is 15 residues long. The DNA of the CDR3 is TGTGCCAGCAAGCTTATAGGGGGAAAATCCTACGAGCAGTACTTC. Its protein product is CASKLIGGKSYEQYF.

The J gene is TRBJ1-4, the V gene TRBV28; D not resolved. The germline V gene has CDR1 MDHEN and CDR2 SYDVKM. V was clipped by 3 bases and J by 5 bases, with 10 bases between them. The CDR3 runs to 14 residues. The CDR3 sequence is CASSLGVSNEKLFF. The DNA of the CDR3 is TGTGCCAGCAGTTTGGGTGTCTCGAATGAAAAACTGTTTTTT.

This chain links TRBV19 with TRBJ2-1, with 8 nucleotides matching TRBD2. Trimming at V came to 4 bases and at J to 5 bases, leaving 10 bases not matched to a gene. This CDR3 has 16 amino acids. Germline-derived CDR1 and CDR2 are LNHDA and SQIVND (reference sequence). The CDR3: CASSTPGLGFHNEQFF. The CDR3 DNA is TGTGCCAGTAGTACCCCGGGACTAGGTTTCCACAATGAGCAGTTCTTC.